The clone carrying this T cell receptor (beta chain) was detected only a few times. Its antigen is not known. These data are taken from a study of cytomegalovirus exposure and HLA in healthy donors. With 60 Vbeta and 13 Jbeta primers, the PCR was carried out. Data came from immunoSEQ multiplex PCR; TCRdb stores just in-frame clones and leaves some out. The sample has 100,000 or so clones; 12% are singletons. Looked up from germline, CDR1 is SGHDN and CDR2 is FVKESK. V lost 0 bases, J lost 4 bases, and 18 bases lay in between. There are 18 residues in the CDR3. Study-level findings and limits: Data from an earlier analysis indicated that most TCR beta V segments were productive either about 87% or about 30% of the time.

The clonotype was recovered from a man in his forties in good health and CMV-seropositive. The chain combines TRBV14 with TRBJ2-2, with D possibly being TRBD1 (5 bases). Input material: PBMCs. The CDR3 DNA reads TGTGCCAGCAGCCAAGATTTGCCCCAGGGTGTGTTCACCGGGGAGCTGTTTTTT. The encoded protein is CASSQDLPQGVFTGELFF. The whole variable domain, filled in from reference TRBV14 and TRBJ2-2, reads EAGVTQFPSHSVIEKGQTVTLRCDPISGHDNLYWYRRVMGKEIKFLLHFVKESKQDESGMPNNRFLAERTGGTYSTLKVQPAELEDSGVYFCASSQDLPQGVFTGELFFGEGSRLTVL.